Only a few counts were recorded for the clone carrying this T cell receptor (beta chain). Its cognate antigen is unknown. MiXCR, run by TCRdb on the RT-PCR reads, gives a single entry per CDR3 protein. The sample has roughly 570,000 distinct CDR3 sequences; around 13% are singletons. Germline V gives CDR1 SQVTM, CDR2 ANQGSEA. The CDR3 runs to 12 residues. The V end lost 6 bases, the J end lost 6 bases, and 15 bases lay between the germline ends. This entry comes from a study of response to subunit inactivated influenza vaccine. Whole-study findings and limits: It was suggested by the authors that few new T cells are recruited by each seasonal influenza vaccination.

This chain connects TRBV29-1 to TRBJ2-7; D possibly corresponds to TRBD1 (6 bases). The specimen comprised PBMCs from blood, sampled more than 35 days after vaccination. The sequence derives from a man between 50 and 59 years old who received an inactivated influenza vaccine. In nucleotides, the CDR3 is TGCAGCGTCCAGGGGACCGTCGGCGAGCAGTACTTC. As protein: CSVQGTVGEQYF.